The T cell receptor (beta chain) under discussion was sequenced for a study of blood T cell repertoires in COVID-19. The assay was immunoSEQ multiplex PCR, and TCRdb's table has in-frame clones only and misses some. Among fewer than 500,000 clones, roughly nine tenths were seen once, and the ten largest hold 0.7%. The V end lost 2 bases, the J end lost 5 bases, and 9 bases lay between the germline ends. The CDR3 totals 13 residues. Sample: PBMCs or T cells enriched from blood (not recorded which). V gene TRBV12-3 or TRBV12-4 combines with J gene TRBJ1-1; the D gene is possibly TRBD1 (6 bases). The sequence was collected from a woman between 18 and 29 years old who had recovered from COVID-19. CDR3 nucleotide sequence: TGTGCCAGCAGTTTAATAGGGGGTACTGAAGCTTTCTTT. Translating gives CASSLIGGTEAFF.